This T cell receptor (beta chain) came from a study of blood T cells in healthy people across ages. V was cut by 4 bases and J by 7 bases, with 20 bases left in between. The CDR3 consists of 15 residues. Germline V gives CDR1 KGHSH, CDR2 LQKENI. The use of a sample-barcoded 5' primer and a J-beta primer mix characterized a second PCR of 7 to 11 cycles. TCRdb independently ran MiXCR on the 5' RACE reads; one entry per CDR3 protein. This table has roughly 790,000 distinct CDR3 sequences, roughly 45% appearing once. This chain connects TRBV18 to TRBJ2-7; no definite D call. Sequencing was performed on blood. This sequence was found in a woman in her sixties in good health. The CDR3: CASSLLNSNYNEQYF. CDR3 nucleotides: TGTGCCAGCTCACTACTAAACTCGAACTACAATGAGCAGTACTTC.